This TCR beta chain derives from a study of shared clonotypes between healthy human individuals. Study overall: CD4 naive and CD4 memory each took three plates per donor, while CD8 naive took two and CD8 memory one. Study conclusions and caveats: A generally larger estimated richness was seen in naive subsets than in memory subsets.

CDR1 and CDR2 (germline): SGHDT, YYEEEE. The ends were cut back, 3 bases at V and 4 bases at J, with 17 bases in the middle. The CDR3 has 15 amino acids. Worth noting for this clone: Its target is unknown.

Each replicate PCR on the sorted subsets used 150 to 200 ng DNA (around 30,000 T cell genomes). How the authors handled the data: Filtering differed for immunoSEQ, which gave only junction sequences without quality scores. The method was immunoSEQ multiplex PCR; TCRdb's version includes in-frame clones alone and lacks a portion of them. V and J calls and clone size are as listed in that table; D and trimming were resolved from the DNA. Of 2,500,000 or so clones detected, roughly 93% appear once; the ten largest clones hold about 0.39%. The sample consisted of naive CD4+ T cells from PBMCs. This sample's subset: CD45RA+ positively selected. This receptor was obtained from a man aged 18-30 years in good health. Some clones in this sample may be carry-over from other donors' samples. The V call is TRBV5-6, the J call TRBJ2-7; no clear D. The CDR3 loop is CASSSISGLDYEQYF. The CDR3 DNA reads as TGTGCCAGCAGCTCAATATCGGGCCTCGATTACGAGCAGTACTTC.